The 2 T cell receptor beta chains below all came from one sample that was sequenced in a study of a mutant IDH1 vaccine in newly diagnosed glioma. Sequencing was performed with immunoSEQ multiplex PCR; in TCRdb, only in-frame clones are kept and a portion is missing. The sample holds roughly 34,000 clones, approximately 92% seen once. Their cognate antigens are unknown. The sample's time point: week 47, end of study. With topical imiquimod, each dose of the vaccine consisted of 300 ug of mutant IDH1 20-mer peptide. The sample in question was PBMCs, obtained from a glioma patient whose treatment included an IDH1 peptide vaccine. The origin of the receptors is a woman aged 40 to 50 with glioma.

V is TRBV4-1 and J is TRBJ2-1, with 7 bases that match TRBD2. The V gene's germline CDR1 is MGHRA and CDR2 YSYEKL. The CDR3 spans 17 residues. V shed 0 bases, J shed 10 bases, and the junction held 15 bases outside the gene matches. DNA of the CDR3: TGCGCCAGCAGCCAAGATTGGGAAAGGGCGGGAGCTGGCGAGCAGTTCTTC. This gives the protein CASSQDWERAGAGEQFF.

CDR3 amino acids: CASSKVKSHFSGNTIYF. Written as DNA, the CDR3 is TGTGCCAGCAGCAAAGTGAAAAGTCACTTCTCTGGAAACACCATATATTTT. The V gene is TRBV21-1, the J gene TRBJ1-3. TRBV21-1 is termed a pseudogene. The CDR3 loop spans 17 amino acids.